This entry describes one T cell receptor (beta chain). Its antigen is as yet unknown. Investigators spread the genomic DNA of each subset evenly over several immunoSEQ plates. Assay: immunoSEQ multiplex PCR; the TCRdb copy retains only in-frame clones and omits some. The data show roughly 2.2 million clones, 80% to 95% seen once. The germline V gene encodes CDR1 MNHEY and CDR2 SMNVEV (reference sequence). Trimming removed 2 bases from V and 6 bases from J, with 5 bases in between. The CDR3 runs 11 residues. The sample originates from a study of shared clonotypes between healthy human individuals. Study outcomes and limitations: Relative to clonotypes present in all four donors, those not shared had lower generation probabilities.

V usage is TRBV27 and J usage is TRBJ2-7; a possible D gene is TRBD2 (5 bases). The sequence derives from a man in his late teens or twenties in good health. Some clones in this sample may be carry-over from other donors' samples. The sample comprised naive CD4+ T cells from PBMCs. Subset denoted: CD45RA+ positively selected. CDR3 in DNA: TGTGCCAGCAGTTTAGCGGGCGAGCAGTACTTC. This gives the protein CASSLAGEQYF.